This passage covers 28 T cell receptor beta chains from one sample sequenced in a study of cytomegalovirus exposure and HLA in healthy donors. PCR amplification relied on 60 Vbeta primers (plus 13 Jbeta primers). Libraries were prepared by immunoSEQ multiplex PCR; TCRdb keeps only in-frame clonotypes and omits some of them. The profile shows roughly 150,000 clones, just over 75% of them singletons. Sequencing input: PBMCs. These receptors were taken from a man between 35 and 55 years old in good health and CMV-seronegative.

This sequence joins TRBV7-3 and TRBJ1-2, with TRBD1 as a possible D gene (5 bases). Deletions cut 6 bases from V and 5 bases from J, with 22 bases between. The CDR3 consists of 16 residues. Germline values: CDR1 SGHTA, CDR2 FQGTGA. The CDR3: CASSIKFRAPRYGYTF. The CDR3 DNA is TGTGCCAGCAGTATTAAGTTCAGGGCCCCTAGGTATGGCTACACCTTC. Full variable domain (missing parts from reference TRBV7-3 and TRBJ1-2): GAGVSQTPSNKVTEKGKYVELRCDPISGHTALYWYRQSLGQGPEFLIYFQGTGAADDSGLPNDRFFAVRPEGSVSTLKIQRTERGDSAVYLCASSIKFRAPRYGYTFGSGTRLTVV.

V usage is TRBV29-1 and J usage is TRBJ2-5, with 8 bases matching TRBD2. The J call may be incorrect, as the DNA end agrees better with TRBJ2-7. Germline CDR1 and CDR2: SQVTM and ANQGSEA. There are 14 residues in the CDR3. The CDR3: CSVEGVAGTYEQYF. DNA for the CDR3: TGCAGCGTTGAAGGGGTAGCGGGGACCTACGAGCAGTACTTC.

This rearrangement joins TRBV9 to TRBJ2-2; 8 nucleotides align to TRBD2. V lost 4 bases and J lost 3; bases outside the gene matches: 11. CDR3 length equals 17 residues. Germline CDR1 reads SGDLS; CDR2 reads YYNGEE. The CDR3 nucleotides are TGTGCCAGCAGCTCCCATCGGTGGCGGGAGGACACCGGGGAGCTGTTTTTT. Its protein product is CASSSHRWREDTGELFF.

The chain links TRBV5-1 to TRBJ2-2; 12 positions match TRBD2. Germline CDR1 SGHRS, CDR2 YFSETQ. V dropped 4 bases and J dropped 2; count of bases not matched to a gene: 3. The CDR3 covers 16 residues. The CDR3 bases are TGCGCCAGCAGCCTACTAGCGGGGGGAAACACCGGGGAGCTGTTTTTT. Translating it yields CASSLLAGGNTGELFF. Drawing the rest from reference TRBV5-1 and TRBJ2-2, the complete variable domain is KAGVTQTPRYLIKTRGQQVTLSCSPISGHRSVSWYQQTPGQGLQFLFEYFSETQRNKGNFPGRFSGRQFSNSRSEMNVSTLELGDSALYLCASSLLAGGNTGELFFGEGSRLTVL.

V is TRBV2 and J is TRBJ1-5, with 11 bases matching TRBD1. The V gene's germline CDR1 is SNHLY and CDR2 FYNNEI. V was clipped by 6 bases and J by 7 bases; unmatched bases: 5. The CDR3 loop spans 14 amino acids. The CDR3 region has the DNA TGTGCCAGCAGCGGGGGACAGGGGGGACAGCCCCAGCATTTT. It translates to CASSGGQGGQPQHF.

This chain joins TRBV2 and TRBJ2-7; the D is unclear. The CDR3 is 11 residues long. V was pared by 3 bases and J by 5 bases, with 5 bases between. Germline V gives CDR1 SNHLY, CDR2 FYNNEI. CDR3 in amino acids: CASSEGHEQYF. For the CDR3, the DNA is TGTGCCAGCAGTGAGGGCCACGAGCAGTACTTC.

The CDR3 DNA follows: TGTGCCAGCAGCCGGACAGCGGCCTACTCCTACGAGCAGTACTTC. Translating it yields CASSRTAAYSYEQYF. This chain joins TRBV11-3 and TRBJ2-7; the D gene is possibly TRBD1 (6 bases). This CDR3 region has 15 residues. V lost 5 bases, J lost 0 bases, and 14 bases lay in between. CDR1 and CDR2 (germline): SGHNT, YENEEA.

This clone has only a few counts. The J gene is TRBJ1-4, the V gene TRBV9, with TRBD1 matching 7 bases. This CDR3 comprises 14 residues. J lost 5 bases, V lost 0 bases, and 1 base had no gene match. Germline assignment: CDR1 SGDLS and CDR2 YYNGEE. The CDR3 bases are TGTGCCAGCAGCGTAGCAGGGGGGAATGAAAAACTGTTTTTT. This translates into CASSVAGGNEKLFF.

The gene calls are TRBV15 and TRBJ1-4, with a tentative D call TRBD1 (5 bases). The CDR3 contains 13 residues. V lost 5 bases, J lost 6 bases, and 10 bases lay in between. Per the germline V gene, CDR1 is LNHNV and CDR2 is YYDKDF (reference sequence). The chain's CDR3 is CATSWGGDEKLFF. CDR3 nucleotide sequence: TGTGCCACCAGCTGGGGGGGGGATGAAAAACTGTTTTTT.

The V gene is TRBV6-5, the J gene TRBJ2-7, with TRBD1 matching over 8 bases. V lost 0 bases to trimming and J lost 6 bases; unmatched junction nucleotides: 7. Germline CDR1 is MNHEY and CDR2 is SVGAGI. The CDR3 has 15 amino acids. CDR3 region: CASSYSRQGLSEQYF. The DNA of the CDR3 is TGTGCCAGCAGTTACTCGAGACAGGGGCTTAGCGAGCAGTACTTC.

V is TRBV5-1 and J is TRBJ2-7; maybe TRBD2 (7 bases). V dropped 4 bases and J dropped 4 bases, with 18 bases sitting between them. This CDR3 region has 15 residues. The V gene's germline CDR1 is SGHRS and CDR2 YFSETQ. The CDR3 DNA sequence: TGCGCCAGCAGCCCAAGGGCTAGCGGACAGTACGAGCAGTACTTC. This codes for CASSPRASGQYEQYF.

This clone is a singleton in its sample. The genes are TRBV11-2 and TRBJ2-3; D is unclear. There are 14 residues in the CDR3. Trimming removed 2 bases at V and 5 bases at J, with 11 bases between. Germline CDR1 reads SGHAT; CDR2 reads FQNNGV. CDR3 sequence (DNA): TGTGCCAGCAGCTTACTCCAACCGCGAGATACGCAGTATTTT. It translates to CASSLLQPRDTQYF.

This chain links TRBV4-1 with TRBJ1-2, with 8 nucleotides matching TRBD1. V lost 0 bases to trimming and J lost 2 bases; unmatched junction nucleotides: 11. The CDR3 is 18 residues long. Germline CDR1 reads MGHRA; CDR2 reads YSYEKL. This CDR3 reads CASSQDQQGARWNYGYTF. The CDR3 DNA sequence: TGCGCCAGCAGCCAAGATCAGCAGGGGGCGAGGTGGAACTATGGCTACACCTTC.

The V gene is TRBV28, the J gene TRBJ2-1; 8 nucleotides match TRBD2. CDR3 length: 16 residues. The V gene's germline CDR1 is MDHEN and CDR2 SYDVKM. V trimming: 5 bases; J trimming: 0 bases; junction bases outside the gene matches: 6. The CDR3 nucleotides read TGTGCCAGCAGTCTTATAGCGGGGAGCTCCTACAATGAGCAGTTCTTC. It specifies CASSLIAGSSYNEQFF.

The rearrangement joins TRBV18 to TRBJ2-7; D call uncertain. V was clipped by 3 bases and J by 0 bases, with 3 bases between them. Germline CDR1 is KGHSH and CDR2 is LQKENI. This CDR3 spans 12 amino acids. CDR3 coding DNA: TGTGCCAGCTCACCGAGCTCCTACGAGCAGTACTTC. Translated: CASSPSSYEQYF.

This clone was recorded a few times. J is TRBJ1-1 and V is TRBV30; a possible D gene is TRBD1 (5 bases). CDR1 is GTSNPN and CDR2 is SVGIG in the germline V gene (reference sequence). There are 13 residues in the CDR3. Trimming cost V 5 bases and J 4 bases, with 14 bases left between them. The CDR3 reads CAWSQVGGTEAFF. The CDR3 DNA reads as TGTGCCTGGTCACAGGTTGGTGGCACTGAAGCTTTCTTT.

This clone occurred a few times. The genes are TRBV6-1 and TRBJ1-5; D not certain. Germline V gene sequence: CDR1 MNHNS, CDR2 SASEGT. There are 12 residues in the CDR3. V shed 2 bases and J shed 5 bases, with 4 bases lying between them. The CDR3 DNA sequence: TGTGCCAGCAGTGAAATATATCAGCCCCAGCATTTT. Translating it yields CASSEIYQPQHF.

This clone was seen only a few times. The V call is TRBV6-5, the J call TRBJ1-1; D is perhaps TRBD1 (5 bases). The CDR3 is 14 residues long. The V and J ends lost 6 bases and 6 bases respectively, with 17 bases between them. Germline loops: CDR1 MNHEY, CDR2 SVGAGI. DNA of the CDR3: TGTGCCAGCAGCCCGGACACAGTACTTCCTGAAGCTTTCTTT. Translating it yields CASSPDTVLPEAFF.

This chain connects TRBV5-1 to TRBJ2-4, with 10 nucleotides matching TRBD1. J was trimmed by 6 bases and V by 4 bases; bases with no gene match: 4. This CDR3 contains 14 residues. Per the germline V gene, CDR1 is SGHRS and CDR2 is YFSETQ. The CDR3 sequence is CASSVGQGGNIQYF. DNA for the CDR3: TGCGCCAGCAGCGTCGGACAGGGGGGAAACATTCAGTACTTC. Full variable domain (outside the CDR3, taken from reference TRBV5-1 and TRBJ2-4): KAGVTQTPRYLIKTRGQQVTLSCSPISGHRSVSWYQQTPGQGLQFLFEYFSETQRNKGNFPGRFSGRQFSNSRSEMNVSTLELGDSALYLCASSVGQGGNIQYFGAGTRLSVL.

The chain employs TRBV6-1 and TRBJ1-5, with D perhaps TRBD1 (5 bases). The CDR3 extends over 17 amino acids. Trimming stripped 3 bases from V and 1 base from J, with 16 bases between. Germline CDR1 reads MNHNS; CDR2 reads SASEGT. In DNA form, the CDR3 reads TGTGCCAGCAGTGATGGGGGATGGGGGGGGAGCAATCAGCCCCAGCATTTT. This codes for CASSDGGWGGSNQPQHF.

V and J are TRBV4-1 and TRBJ2-3, with 10 bases fitting TRBD2. The trim removed 5 bases at V and 1 base at J, leaving 9 bases unmatched. The V gene's germline CDR1 is MGHRA and CDR2 YSYEKL. The CDR3 loop spans 17 amino acids. This CDR3 reads CASSSGGSGRGTDTQYF. For the CDR3, the DNA is TGCGCCAGCAGCTCTGGGGGGAGCGGGAGGGGCACAGATACGCAGTATTTT.

This clone was counted between two and nine times. V is TRBV21-1 and J is TRBJ2-7; the table calls TRBD2, which could not be checked here. TRBV21-1 is a known pseudogene. This CDR3 is 13 amino acids long. The CDR3 nucleotides read TGTGCCAGCAGCAAAGCTAGCGGGAGACGGCAGTACGTC. As protein: CASSKASGRRQYV.

This rearrangement joins TRBV6-6 to TRBJ2-3, with a possible D match to TRBD2 (6 bases). Germline CDR1 and CDR2: MNHNY and SVGAGI (reference sequence). The CDR3 runs to 15 residues. The V end was cut by 2 bases, the J end by 0 bases, with 9 bases between. The CDR3 region has the DNA TGTGCCAGCAGTTACGGCGGGACTAGCACAGATACGCAGTATTTT. This translates into CASSYGGTSTDTQYF.

The V gene is TRBV5-1, the J gene TRBJ2-5, with TRBD2 matching over 11 bases. V shed 8 bases, J shed 4 bases, and the junction held 1 base outside the gene matches. Germline V lookup: CDR1 SGHRS, CDR2 YFSETQ. This CDR3 has 12 residues. The CDR3 sequence: CASGTSGETQYF. The CDR3 DNA follows: TGCGCCAGTGGGACTAGCGGAGAGACCCAGTACTTC.

The chain couples TRBV9 to TRBJ1-4; 9 bases match TRBD1. The length of the CDR3 is 15 residues. Germline trimming cut 4 bases from V and 5 bases from J; bases unmatched to any gene: 6. Germline CDR1 and CDR2: SGDLS and YYNGEE. This CDR3 reads CASSRRGQGNEKLFF. CDR3 bases: TGTGCCAGCAGCCGTCGGGGACAGGGAAATGAAAAACTGTTTTTT.

This sequence joins TRBV28 and TRBJ1-5; D possibly corresponds to TRBD1 (5 bases). In germline, CDR1 is MDHEN, CDR2 SYDVKM. Trimming stripped 6 bases from V and 4 bases from J, with 16 bases between. This CDR3 spans 15 amino acids. The CDR3 here is CASRAQAGPNQPQHF. CDR3 in DNA: TGTGCCAGCAGAGCCCAGGCAGGGCCAAATCAGCCCCAGCATTTT.

The chain recombines TRBV13 with TRBJ1-2; 7 bases agree with TRBD1. This CDR3 has 17 amino acids. V trimming: 3 bases; J trimming: 5 bases; junction bases outside the gene matches: 15. Germline CDR1 is PRHDT and CDR2 is FYEKMQ (reference sequence). The CDR3 region has the DNA TGTGCCAGCAGCTTCCTAGGGGGCTCCGACCCAACATATGGCTACACCTTC. It yields the protein CASSFLGGSDPTYGYTF.

This clone was detected a few times. The gene calls are TRBV5-6 and TRBJ2-3, with a weak D call TRBD2 (5 bases). The CDR3 has 12 amino acids. V shed 6 bases and J shed 6 bases, with 11 bases lying between them. Germline CDR1 and CDR2: SGHDT and YYEEEE. The CDR3 loop is CASKVGVDTQYF. The CDR3 DNA reads TGTGCCAGCAAAGTGGGAGTCGATACGCAGTATTTT. Supplemented by reference TRBV5-6 and TRBJ2-3, the full variable domain reads DAGVTQSPTHLIKTRGQQVTLRCSPKSGHDTVSWYQQALGQGPQFIFQYYEEEERQRGNFPDRFSGHQFPNYSSELNVNALLLGDSALYLCASKVGVDTQYFGPGTRLTVL.